This record concerns one TCR beta chain sequence. Its antigen is still unknown. V was cut by 5 bases and J by 3 bases, with 11 bases left in between. This CDR3 is 13 amino acids long. Per germline, CDR1 SGHNT and CDR2 YENEEA. The sample comes from a study of T cell clonotyping in hematopoietic cell transplantation. Findings and caveats of the study: Recipient TCR diversity dropped after transplant; expanded clonotypes rose from day 30 to 180. Few recipient clonotypes overlapped donors; over 97% were de novo at given depth.

Samples: about 28 days before transplant, then days 30, 100 and 180 after. The assay was immunoSEQ multiplex PCR, and TCRdb's table has in-frame clones only and misses some. The sample yields about 9,300 clones, approximately 80% seen once. Sequenced here: PBMCs, sampled at the time of graft-versus-host disease after allogeneic stem cell transplant. The TCR comes from a male patient over 55 who had an allogeneic stem cell transplant from an unrelated donor, so the T cells may come from the graft donor. Some clones in this sample may be carry-over from other donors' samples. The chain joins TRBV11-3 to TRBJ2-7; maybe TRBD2 (6 bases). The CDR3 DNA sequence: TGTGCCAGCAGCCCGGGACTTCTCTACGAGCAGTACTTC. Translation: CASSPGLLYEQYF.